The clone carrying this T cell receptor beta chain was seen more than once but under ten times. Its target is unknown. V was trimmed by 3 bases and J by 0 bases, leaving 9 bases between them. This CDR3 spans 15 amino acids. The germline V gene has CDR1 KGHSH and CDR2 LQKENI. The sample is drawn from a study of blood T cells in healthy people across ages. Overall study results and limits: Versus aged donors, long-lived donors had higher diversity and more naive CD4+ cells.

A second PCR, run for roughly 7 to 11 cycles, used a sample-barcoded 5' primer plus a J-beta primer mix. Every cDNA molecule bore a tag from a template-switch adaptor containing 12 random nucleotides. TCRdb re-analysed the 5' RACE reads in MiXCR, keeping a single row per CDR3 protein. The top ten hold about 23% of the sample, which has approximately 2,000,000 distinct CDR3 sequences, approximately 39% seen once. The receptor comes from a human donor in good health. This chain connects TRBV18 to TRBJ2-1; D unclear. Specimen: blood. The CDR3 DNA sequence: TGTGCCAGCTCACCTATATCCAGCTCCTACAATGAGCAGTTCTTC. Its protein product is CASSPISSSYNEQFF.